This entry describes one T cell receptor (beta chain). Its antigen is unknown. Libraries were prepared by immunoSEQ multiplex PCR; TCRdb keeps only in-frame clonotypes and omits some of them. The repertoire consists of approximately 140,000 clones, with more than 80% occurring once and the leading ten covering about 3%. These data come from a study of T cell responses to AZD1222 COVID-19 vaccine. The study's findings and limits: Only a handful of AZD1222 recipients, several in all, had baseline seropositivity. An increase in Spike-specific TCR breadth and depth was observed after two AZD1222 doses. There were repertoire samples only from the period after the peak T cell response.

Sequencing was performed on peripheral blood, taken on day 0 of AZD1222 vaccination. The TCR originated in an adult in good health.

In nucleotides, the CDR3 is TGTGCCAGCAGCTTGCAGGCACTAGCGGGTCTCTACAATGAGCAGTTCTTC. Its protein product is CASSLQALAGLYNEQFF. The rearrangement links TRBV5-4 to TRBJ2-1; 9 bases match TRBD2. Germline assignment: CDR1 SGHNT and CDR2 YYREEE (reference sequence). The J segment lost 3 bases and the V segment lost 1 base, leaving 8 bases of the junction unmatched. The CDR3 is 17 amino acids.